This T cell receptor beta chain derives from a study of blood T cell repertoires in COVID-19. Germline V lookup: CDR1 GTSNPN, CDR2 SVGIG (reference sequence). The CDR3 extends over 14 amino acids. Deletions cut 5 bases from V and 2 bases from J, with 13 bases between. Per the original methods: Amplifying reference gene primers gave estimates of nucleated cell counts. Data came from immunoSEQ multiplex PCR; TCRdb stores just in-frame clones and leaves some out. V and J calls and clone size come straight from that table; D and trimming were deduced from the DNA. This sample has 400,000 or so clones; around 91% occur once, and the top ten carry approximately 1.5%.

The TCR comes from a woman between 40 and 55 years old with COVID-19, enrolled during active disease. Sequencing was carried out using peripheral blood. This chain joins TRBV30 and TRBJ1-5; weak D call: TRBD1 (5 bases). The CDR3 loop reads CAWLVIRGNQPQHF. In nucleotides, the CDR3 is TGTGCCTGGTTGGTAATCAGGGGCAATCAGCCCCAGCATTTT.